The 31 T cell receptor beta chains given below trace back to one sample, sequenced in a study of blood T cell repertoires in COVID-19. Only in-frame clones appear in the TCRdb table, and some are missing; sequencing was by immunoSEQ multiplex PCR. The data show fewer than 250,000 clones, around 90% seen once. Sequenced material: peripheral blood. Receptors originate from a man aged 25-45 years with COVID-19, enrolled during active disease.

This chain joins TRBV5-4 and TRBJ2-7, with 9 bases matching TRBD1. After removal of 4 bases from V and 2 bases from J, the junction contained 7 bases not matched to a gene. The CDR3 is 15 residues long. Per the germline V gene, CDR1 is SGHNT and CDR2 is YYREEE (reference sequence). CDR3 nucleotide sequence: TGTGCCAGCAGCCTGGGACAGGGTTTAACCTACGAGCAGTACTTC. This encodes CASSLGQGLTYEQYF.

The rearrangement uses TRBV7-2 and TRBJ1-2, with D possibly matching TRBD1 (6 bases). Germline CDR1 SGHTA, CDR2 FQGNSA. Trimming pared 3 bases from V and 5 bases from J, leaving 22 bases between. This CDR3 comprises 17 residues. In DNA, the CDR3 is TGTGCCAGCAGCTTGGCGACAGGAGAGGGGAACCTTTATGGCTACACCTTC. The encoded protein is CASSLATGEGNLYGYTF. Filled out from reference TRBV7-2 and TRBJ1-2, the complete variable domain reads GAGVSQSPSNKVTEKGKDVELRCDPISGHTALYWYRQSLGQGLEFLIYFQGNSAPDKSGLPSDRFSAERTGGSVSTLTIQRTQQEDSAVYLCASSLATGEGNLYGYTFGSGTRLTVV.

J is TRBJ2-1 and V is TRBV7-3; TRBD1 matches 7 bases. Looked up from germline, CDR1 is SGHTA and CDR2 is FQGTGA. The CDR3 is 15 amino acids. V gave up 5 bases and J gave up 0 bases; unmatched junction bases: 4. The CDR3 is CASSPDRVSYNEQFF. The CDR3, as DNA: TGTGCCAGCAGCCCCGACAGGGTCTCCTACAATGAGCAGTTCTTC.

This chain connects TRBV27 to TRBJ2-3; TRBD2 is a possible D gene (6 bases). CDR1 MNHEY and CDR2 SMNVEV come from the germline V gene (reference sequence). V was shortened by 6 bases and J by 1 base, with 14 bases between the two germline ends. This CDR3 region has 15 residues. The CDR3 sequence is CASSQTGVRTDTQYF. Written as DNA, the CDR3 is TGTGCCAGCAGCCAGACGGGGGTTCGCACAGATACGCAGTATTTT.

The chain combines TRBV7-2 with TRBJ1-4; TRBD1 might be the D (5 bases). The ends were cut back, 0 bases at V and 7 bases at J, with 9 bases in the middle. CDR3 length: 14 residues. From germline, CDR1 is SGHTA and CDR2 FQGNSA. The CDR3: CASSLAQTVEKLFF. CDR3 sequence (DNA): TGTGCCAGCAGCTTAGCACAGACAGTTGAAAAACTGTTTTTT.

The DNA for the CDR3 is TGTGCCAGCAGTTACACATACAGGGATGGCTACACCTTC. Protein sequence: CASSYTYRDGYTF. This sequence joins TRBV6-5 and TRBJ1-2, with a weak D call TRBD1 (6 bases). Germline loops: CDR1 MNHEY, CDR2 SVGAGI. The V gene lost 2 bases and the J gene lost 6 bases, with 10 bases spanning the gap. The CDR3 runs 13 residues.

J is TRBJ2-6 and V is TRBV5-1; D might be TRBD1 (5 bases). CDR3 size: 17 residues. The germline V and J ends were trimmed by 0 bases and 0 bases, with 10 bases remaining between them. Germline loops: CDR1 SGHRS, CDR2 YFSETQ. CDR3 nucleotides: TGCGCCAGCAGCTTGGAGGCAGGGTACTCTGGGGCCAACGTCCTGACTTTC. It translates to CASSLEAGYSGANVLTF.

V and J are TRBV5-1 and TRBJ2-7; a possible D gene is TRBD1 (6 bases). Trimming took 3 bases from V and 0 from J, leaving 13 bases between them. This CDR3 region has 15 residues. The germline gives CDR1 SGHRS, CDR2 YFSETQ. Here the CDR3 DNA reads TGCGCCAGCAGCTCAAAAACAGGGAGCTCCTACGAGCAGTACTTC. Encoded protein: CASSSKTGSSYEQYF.

The CDR3 DNA reads TGCGCCAGCAGCCAAGATCCAGGGTCTGAAGCTTTCTTT. Translated, it gives CASSQDPGSEAFF. The chain carries TRBV4-1 and TRBJ1-1, with a possible D match to TRBD1 (5 bases). The CDR3 is 13 residues long. Germline V CDR1 and CDR2: MGHRA, YSYEKL. V was clipped by 0 bases and J by 6 bases, with 8 bases between them.

V gene TRBV5-5 combines with J gene TRBJ2-2; D is perhaps TRBD1 (6 bases). CDR1 is SGHKS and CDR2 is YYEKEE in the germline V gene (reference sequence). The V end lost 2 bases, the J end lost 1 base, and 9 bases lay between the germline ends. This CDR3 spans 15 amino acids. CDR3 nucleotides: TGTGCCAGCAGCTTAATACAGGGGAACACCGGGGAGCTGTTTTTT. Its translation: CASSLIQGNTGELFF.

This clone was seen a handful of times. The genes are TRBV19 and TRBJ1-5; a weak D match, TRBD1 (6 bases). Trimming shortened V by 7 bases and J by 6 bases, and 13 bases separated the two germline ends. In germline, CDR1 is LNHDA, CDR2 SQIVND (reference sequence). The CDR3 extends over 13 amino acids. Here the CDR3 reads CASTPGHSQPQHF. The CDR3 nucleotides read TGTGCCAGTACCCCGGGACACTCTCAGCCCCAGCATTTT.

The rearrangement joins TRBV7-3 to TRBJ2-3, with 7 positions matching TRBD2. V lost 0 bases to trimming and J lost 0 bases; unmatched junction nucleotides: 0. This CDR3 is built from 15 residues. Germline V gene data show CDR1 as SGHTA and CDR2 as FQGTGA. The CDR3 DNA sequence: TGTGCCAGCAGCTTAACGGGGGGGAGCACAGATACGCAGTATTTT. Its translation is CASSLTGGSTDTQYF.

This clone was found once. This sequence joins TRBV12-3 or TRBV12-4 and TRBJ2-7, with 8 nucleotides matching TRBD1. The trim removed 7 bases at V and 3 bases at J, leaving 5 bases unmatched. The CDR3 has 13 amino acids. CDR3 residues: CASKRTGSYEQYF. The CDR3 region has the DNA TGTGCCAGCAAGCGGACAGGGAGCTACGAGCAGTACTTC.

This chain joins TRBV5-4 and TRBJ1-1; 9 bases align to TRBD1. J lost 3 bases, V lost 3 bases, and 6 bases had no gene match. Germline-derived CDR1 and CDR2 are SGHNT and YYREEE (reference sequence). CDR3 length: 15 residues. The CDR3 nucleotides are TGTGCCAGCAGCTCCCCGACAGGGGGAGACACTGAAGCTTTCTTT. Its translation is CASSSPTGGDTEAFF.

V usage is TRBV27 and J usage is TRBJ1-4; TRBD1 is a possible D gene (6 bases). V was pared by 0 bases and J by 1 base, with 12 bases between. Germline CDR1 reads MNHEY; CDR2 reads SMNVEV (reference sequence). The CDR3 contains 17 residues. CDR3: CASSLSMGGLTNEKLFF. In DNA form, the CDR3 reads TGTGCCAGCAGTTTATCGATGGGGGGGCTAACTAATGAAAAACTGTTTTTT.

The genes are TRBV6-5 and TRBJ1-2, with 9 bases fitting TRBD1. The CDR3 sequence is 13 residues long. The V gene end was trimmed by 6 bases and the J gene end by 4 bases; junction bases not matched to a gene: 3. Germline CDR1 and CDR2: MNHEY and SVGAGI. The CDR3 sequence: CASRGTGPYGYTF. The DNA of the CDR3 is TGTGCCAGCAGAGGGACAGGGCCCTATGGCTACACCTTC.

The chain combines TRBV5-3 with TRBJ1-3, with 10 bases aligning to TRBD1. TRBV5-3 belongs to the ORF category, with a function that is uncertain. The CDR3 contains 15 residues. V lost 8 bases and J lost 0; bases outside the gene matches: 5. CDR3 protein: CARGQGLLSGNTIYF. CDR3 nucleotide sequence: TGTGCCAGGGGACAGGGGCTCCTCTCTGGAAACACCATATATTTT.

This chain links TRBV19 with TRBJ1-5; D gene uncertain. V was trimmed by 3 bases and J by 7 bases, leaving 10 bases between them. The CDR3 has 13 amino acids. Germline-derived CDR1 and CDR2 are LNHDA and SQIVND (reference sequence). The chain's CDR3 is CASSIEEGQPQHF. Written as DNA, the CDR3 is TGTGCCAGTAGTATCGAGGAGGGCCAGCCCCAGCATTTT. Full variable domain (outside the CDR3, taken from reference TRBV19 and TRBJ1-5): DGGITQSPKYLFRKEGQNVTLSCEQNLNHDAMYWYRQDPGQGLRLIYYSQIVNDFQKGDIAEGYSVSREKKESFPLTVTSAQKNPTAFYLCASSIEEGQPQHFGDGTRLSIL.

The chain carries TRBV5-1 and TRBJ1-3; unclear D gene. Germline CDR1 reads SGHRS; CDR2 reads YFSETQ. The CDR3 has 14 amino acids. V was pared by 4 bases and J by 8 bases, with 16 bases between. CDR3 sequence reads: CASSPPGSSDTIYF. For the CDR3, the DNA is TGCGCCAGCAGCCCTCCGGGGAGTTCGGACACCATATATTTT.

Here the CDR3 reads CASSLRDRVMETQYF. The CDR3 DNA follows: TGTGCCAGCAGCCTACGGGACAGGGTAATGGAGACCCAGTACTTC. The J gene is TRBJ2-5, the V gene TRBV3-1 (or the pseudogene TRBV3-2); 9 bases agree with TRBD1. This CDR3 comprises 15 residues. The junction had 8 bases not matched to a gene; V was cut back by 4 bases and J by 5 bases. CDR1 and CDR2 from the germline V gene are LGHDT and YNNKEL (reference sequence).

The chain links TRBV19 to TRBJ1-5, with 10 nucleotides matching TRBD1. The ends lost 4 bases at V and 5 bases at J; junction bases unmatched: 5. Germline-derived CDR1 and CDR2 are LNHDA and SQIVND (reference sequence). The CDR3 runs to 15 residues. CDR3 region: CASSRDRGWDQPQHF. Here the CDR3 DNA reads TGTGCCAGTAGTAGGGACAGGGGATGGGATCAGCCCCAGCATTTT.

The chain couples TRBV11-2 to TRBJ1-2, with a tentative D call TRBD1 (5 bases). Deletions cut 5 bases from V and 6 bases from J, with 13 bases between. The CDR3 has 13 amino acids. Germline CDR1 is SGHAT and CDR2 is FQNNGV. Here the CDR3 DNA reads TGTGCCAGCAGCCTGTCGTCGGGGGATGGCTACACCTTC. This translates into CASSLSSGDGYTF.

The chain employs TRBV5-6 and TRBJ2-5; D perhaps matches TRBD2 (7 bases). This CDR3 has 15 amino acids. V lost 5 bases, J lost 4 bases, and 18 bases lay in between. Germline CDR1 SGHDT, CDR2 YYEEEE. This chain's CDR3 is CASSRRGGPSETQYF. The CDR3, as DNA: TGTGCCAGCAGTCGCAGGGGAGGGCCCTCAGAGACCCAGTACTTC. The entire variable domain, with the rest obtained from reference TRBV5-6 and TRBJ2-5, is as follows: DAGVTQSPTHLIKTRGQQVTLRCSPKSGHDTVSWYQQALGQGPQFIFQYYEEEERQRGNFPDRFSGHQFPNYSSELNVNALLLGDSALYLCASSRRGGPSETQYFGPGTRLLVL.

CDR3 sequence: CAILQGTHNSPLHF. The CDR3 region has the DNA TGCGCCATTCTACAGGGGACCCATAATTCACCCCTCCACTTT. The genes are TRBV10-1 and TRBJ1-6; 7 bases agree with TRBD1. Germline lookup yields CDR1 WNHNN and CDR2 SYGVQD (reference sequence). The CDR3 length is 14 residues. The trim removed 10 bases at V and 5 bases at J, leaving 8 bases unmatched.

J is TRBJ1-6 and V is TRBV5-1; D gene ambiguous. Trimming shortened V by 0 bases and J by 5 bases, and 6 bases separated the two germline ends. The V gene's germline CDR1 is SGHRS and CDR2 YFSETQ. This CDR3 is 14 amino acids long. CDR3 protein: CASSLGADNSPLHF. CDR3 bases: TGCGCCAGCAGCTTGGGAGCCGATAATTCACCCCTCCACTTT.

The rearrangement joins TRBV10-3 to TRBJ2-3, with D perhaps TRBD2 (5 bases). With 10 bases removed from V and 3 bases from J, the gap between germline ends came to 14 bases. The CDR3 is made up of 13 amino acids. CDR1 and CDR2 from the germline V gene are ENHRY and SYGVKD. As DNA, the CDR3 is TGTGCCACAGTGGATACGGGAACAGATACGCAGTATTTT. Translation gives CATVDTGTDTQYF.

The chain carries TRBV5-1 and TRBJ2-1; 9 bases map to TRBD2. Looked up from germline, CDR1 is SGHRS and CDR2 is YFSETQ. The CDR3 is 16 residues long. After removal of 0 bases from V and 3 bases from J, the junction contained 4 bases not matched to a gene. The CDR3 nucleotides are TGCGCCAGCAGCTTGGAACAAGCGGGGGGCTACAATGAGCAGTTCTTC. Translated, it gives CASSLEQAGGYNEQFF.

This clone was counted a single time. The genes are TRBV7-9 and TRBJ2-5, with 8 bases identical to TRBD2. There are 14 residues in the CDR3. From germline, CDR1 is SEHNR and CDR2 FQNEAQ (reference sequence). Trimming took 1 base from V and 4 from J; bases not matched to a gene: 2. The CDR3 spells CASSLVAGGETQYF. CDR3 DNA sequence: TGTGCCAGCAGCTTAGTCGCGGGGGGAGAGACCCAGTACTTC.

Turning to this clone: In the same sample, other DNA sequences code for this CDR3. The rearrangement uses TRBV7-9 and TRBJ2-7; D ambiguous. Germline CDR1 is SEHNR and CDR2 is FQNEAQ (reference sequence). Trimming pared 2 bases from V and 1 base from J, leaving 3 bases between. The CDR3 runs 12 residues. The CDR3 DNA is TGTGCCAGCAGCTTATCGTCCTACGAGCAGTACTTC. It translates to CASSLSSYEQYF.

The V and J genes are TRBV5-6 and TRBJ1-5; TRBD1 aligns across 11 bases. J lost 2 bases, V lost 4 bases, and 11 bases had no gene match. CDR1 is SGHDT and CDR2 is YYEEEE in the germline V gene. CDR3 length equals 18 residues. The chain's CDR3 is CASSASDRGRLGNQPQHF. The CDR3 DNA reads as TGTGCCAGCAGCGCTTCGGACAGGGGGCGCTTGGGCAATCAGCCCCAGCATTTT.

The chain combines TRBV5-1 with TRBJ2-7, with D maybe TRBD2 (5 bases). Trimming left V 4 bases short and J 4 bases short, with 15 bases between. CDR3 size: 14 residues. Germline CDR1 and CDR2: SGHRS and YFSETQ. The CDR3 nucleotides are TGCGCCAGCAGCCCTGAGGGCCTGAGGTACGAGCAGTACTTC. The encoded protein is CASSPEGLRYEQYF.